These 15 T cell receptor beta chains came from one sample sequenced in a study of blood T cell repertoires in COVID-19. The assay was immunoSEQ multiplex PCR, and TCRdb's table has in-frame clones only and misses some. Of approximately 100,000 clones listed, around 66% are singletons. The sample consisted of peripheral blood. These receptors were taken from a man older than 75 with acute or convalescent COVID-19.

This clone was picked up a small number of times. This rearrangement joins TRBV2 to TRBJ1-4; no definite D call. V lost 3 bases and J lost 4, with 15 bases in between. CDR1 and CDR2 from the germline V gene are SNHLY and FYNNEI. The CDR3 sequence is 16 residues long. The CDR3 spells CASSELRGVVNEKLFF. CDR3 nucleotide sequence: TGTGCCAGCAGTGAGCTTCGCGGGGTCGTTAATGAAAAACTGTTTTTT.

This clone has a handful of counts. The CDR3 DNA reads TGCGCCAGCAGCCAAGTTACCGGGGGAGGGTTCTACGAGCAGTACTTC. Translation gives CASSQVTGGGFYEQYF. The chain links TRBV4-1 to TRBJ2-7; 7 bases line up with TRBD2. After removal of 1 base from V and 3 bases from J, the junction contained 9 bases not matched to a gene. Germline CDR1 is MGHRA and CDR2 is YSYEKL. CDR3 length equals 16 residues.

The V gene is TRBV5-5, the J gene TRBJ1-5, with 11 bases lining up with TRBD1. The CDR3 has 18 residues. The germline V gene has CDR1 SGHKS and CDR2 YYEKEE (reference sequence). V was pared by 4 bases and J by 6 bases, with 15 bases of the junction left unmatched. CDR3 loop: CASSAWTGGAGAGQPQHF. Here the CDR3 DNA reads TGTGCCAGCAGCGCATGGACAGGGGGCGCAGGCGCCGGTCAGCCCCAGCATTTT.

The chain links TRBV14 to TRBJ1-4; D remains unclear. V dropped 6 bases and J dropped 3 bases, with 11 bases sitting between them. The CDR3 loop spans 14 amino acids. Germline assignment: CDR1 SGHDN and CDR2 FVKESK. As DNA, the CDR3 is TGTGCCAGCAGGCGGTCTTTGGCTAATGAAAAACTGTTTTTT. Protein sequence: CASRRSLANEKLFF.

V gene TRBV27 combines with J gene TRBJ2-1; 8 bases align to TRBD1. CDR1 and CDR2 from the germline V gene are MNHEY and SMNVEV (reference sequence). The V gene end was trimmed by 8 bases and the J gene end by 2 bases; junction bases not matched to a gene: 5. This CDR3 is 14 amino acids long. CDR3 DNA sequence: TGTGCCAGCTCGCCCAGGGGGCCCTACAATGAGCAGTTCTTC. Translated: CASSPRGPYNEQFF.

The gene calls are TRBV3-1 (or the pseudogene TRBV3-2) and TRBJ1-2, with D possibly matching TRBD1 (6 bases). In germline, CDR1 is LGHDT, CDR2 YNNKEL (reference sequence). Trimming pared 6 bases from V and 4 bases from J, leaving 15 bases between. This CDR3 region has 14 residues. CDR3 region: CASRDQGMSYGYTF. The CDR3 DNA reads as TGTGCCAGCAGGGATCAGGGGATGAGCTATGGCTACACCTTC.

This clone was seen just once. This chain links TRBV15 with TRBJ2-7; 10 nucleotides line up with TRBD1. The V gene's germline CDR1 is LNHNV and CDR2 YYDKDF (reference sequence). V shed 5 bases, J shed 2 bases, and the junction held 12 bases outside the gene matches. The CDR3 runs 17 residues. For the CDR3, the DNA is TGTGCCACCAGCTCACCCGGGTGGGACAGGGGACCCTACGAGCAGTACTTC. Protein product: CATSSPGWDRGPYEQYF.

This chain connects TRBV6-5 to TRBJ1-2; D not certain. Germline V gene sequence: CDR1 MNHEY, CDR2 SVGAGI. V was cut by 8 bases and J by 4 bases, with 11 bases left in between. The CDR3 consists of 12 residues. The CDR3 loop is CASYRSGYGYTF. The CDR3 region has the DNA TGTGCCAGCTACCGGAGTGGCTATGGCTACACCTTC.

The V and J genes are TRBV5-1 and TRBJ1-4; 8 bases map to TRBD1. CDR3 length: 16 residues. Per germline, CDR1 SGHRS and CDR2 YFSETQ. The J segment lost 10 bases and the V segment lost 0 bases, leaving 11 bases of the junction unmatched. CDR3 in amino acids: CASSLAAGGKTGKLFF. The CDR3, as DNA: TGCGCCAGCAGCTTGGCCGCAGGGGGCAAGACGGGAAAACTGTTTTTT.

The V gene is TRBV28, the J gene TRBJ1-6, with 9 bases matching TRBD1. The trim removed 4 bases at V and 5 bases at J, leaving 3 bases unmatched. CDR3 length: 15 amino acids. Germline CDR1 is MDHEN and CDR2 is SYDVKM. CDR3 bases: TGTGCCAGCAGTTCGCGACAGGGGGATAATTCACCCCTCCACTTT. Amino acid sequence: CASSSRQGDNSPLHF.

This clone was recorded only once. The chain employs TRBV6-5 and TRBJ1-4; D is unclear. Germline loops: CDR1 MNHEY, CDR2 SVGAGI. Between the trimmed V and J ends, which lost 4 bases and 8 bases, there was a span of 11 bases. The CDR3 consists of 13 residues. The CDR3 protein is CASSSMGREKLFF. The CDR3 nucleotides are TGTGCCAGCAGTTCCATGGGCCGAGAAAAACTGTTTTTT.

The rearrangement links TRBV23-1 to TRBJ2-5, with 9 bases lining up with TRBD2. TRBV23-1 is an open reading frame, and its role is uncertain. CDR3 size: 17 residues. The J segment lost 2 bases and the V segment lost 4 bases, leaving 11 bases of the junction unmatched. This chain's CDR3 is CASSLTSGSGRQETQYF. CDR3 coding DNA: TGCGCCAGCAGTCTAACCTCCGGGAGCGGGAGGCAAGAGACCCAGTACTTC.

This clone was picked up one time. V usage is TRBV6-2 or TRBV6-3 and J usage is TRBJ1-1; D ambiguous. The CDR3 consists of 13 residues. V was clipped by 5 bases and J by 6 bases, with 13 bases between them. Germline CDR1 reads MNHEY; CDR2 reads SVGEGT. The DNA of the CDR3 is TGTGCCAGCAGTCGAGGGCTGGGCTCTGAAGCTTTCTTT. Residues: CASSRGLGSEAFF.

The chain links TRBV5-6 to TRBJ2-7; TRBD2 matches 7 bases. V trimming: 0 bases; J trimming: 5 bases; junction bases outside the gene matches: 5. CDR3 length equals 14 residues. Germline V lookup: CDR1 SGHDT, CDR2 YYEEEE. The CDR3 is CASSLAGGGNEQYF. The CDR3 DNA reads TGTGCCAGCAGCTTGGCCGGGGGAGGGAACGAGCAGTACTTC. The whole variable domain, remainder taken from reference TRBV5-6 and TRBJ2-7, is DAGVTQSPTHLIKTRGQQVTLRCSPKSGHDTVSWYQQALGQGPQFIFQYYEEEERQRGNFPDRFSGHQFPNYSSELNVNALLLGDSALYLCASSLAGGGNEQYFGPGTRLTVT.

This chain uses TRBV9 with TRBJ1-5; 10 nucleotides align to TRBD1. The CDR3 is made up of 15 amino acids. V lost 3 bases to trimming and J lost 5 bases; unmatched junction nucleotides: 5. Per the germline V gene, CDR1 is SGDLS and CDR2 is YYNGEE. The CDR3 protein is CASSGPGQGHQPQHF. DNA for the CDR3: TGTGCCAGCAGCGGCCCGGGACAGGGGCATCAGCCCCAGCATTTT.